This T cell receptor beta chain came from a study of blood T cell repertoires in COVID-19 (dated by TCRdb to 2020 to 2022). Concerning the study at large: Samples from collaborators originated in the United States, Italy and Spain and spanned both the acute and convalescent phases of COVID-19. The samples were drawn from two sources: the first 160 participants of the ongoing ImmuneRACE study, and fewer than 1,500 subjects contributed by 6 global collaborators. The prospective study material was composed of cDNA or gDNA derived from T cells, B-cell-depleted T cells, or PBMCs. Subjects who had been exposed to COVID-19, were actively infected with it, or had recovered from it provided the deeply sampled blood TCRbeta repertoires that made up the dataset. Nearly every sample came with metadata listing a de-identified subject ID, COVID-19 status, age in years and sex. Where available, HLA class I and class II types were taken from metadata supplied by the sample provider and were not determined by assay-based typing. A freely available public database, intended as a resource for researchers studying the immune response to SARS-CoV-2, is where the repertoires were released.

TCRbeta CDR3 regions were amplified from genomic DNA by means of the immunoSEQ Assay, a bias-controlled multiplex PCR. Under the source paper's analysis protocol: Within the assay, amplification of reference gene primers was used to estimate how many nucleated cells each sample contained. To quantify the absolute abundance of each unique TCRbeta CDR3 rearrangement, sequence reads were collapsed and filtered. For each sample, productive Simpson clonality was calculated as the square root of Simpson's diversity index over productive rearrangements. TCRdb carries this immuneACCESS record with in-frame sequences only. Its versions omit some clonotypes, under half of them owing to an unresolved V gene in the studies checked, with the rest unexplained. V, J and clone size are taken as reported in that table, and D and trimming were inferred from the DNA itself. Counted in this sample were roughly 390,000 clones; roughly 85% of them appeared once. The ten most abundant clones make up roughly 3.9% of the sample.

The collaborating institutions used their own protocols to collect whole blood in K2EDTA tubes. For TCRbeta analysis, collaborators shipped samples in one of three forms: frozen whole blood, isolated PBMCs, or DNA extracted from either of those sample types. Concerning this clone itself: Its antigen is still unknown. Base qualities are not provided; no much larger clone lies one nucleotide away.

V is pruned by 8 bases and J by 4 bases, leaving 7 bases of the junction without a gene match. From its cysteine to its phenylalanine, the CDR3 spans 15 amino acids. Only the CDR3 DNA is retained, 45 bases long and in frame from the first base. The germline V gene encodes CDR1 MDHEN and CDR2 SYDVKM. The paper as a whole reports these results and caveats: How much clinical and demographic metadata was included differed by source and by participant, and the metadata was provided uncurated.

Sequenced input: peripheral blood. The rearranged segments are TRBV28 and TRBJ2-1, with 11 bases matching TRBD2. This clonotype was obtained from a woman younger than 30 with acute or convalescent COVID-19. The CDR3 reads as follows: CASYTGLAEYNEQFF. The nucleotides are TGTGCCAGCTACACGGGACTAGCGGAATACAATGAGCAGTTCTTC.